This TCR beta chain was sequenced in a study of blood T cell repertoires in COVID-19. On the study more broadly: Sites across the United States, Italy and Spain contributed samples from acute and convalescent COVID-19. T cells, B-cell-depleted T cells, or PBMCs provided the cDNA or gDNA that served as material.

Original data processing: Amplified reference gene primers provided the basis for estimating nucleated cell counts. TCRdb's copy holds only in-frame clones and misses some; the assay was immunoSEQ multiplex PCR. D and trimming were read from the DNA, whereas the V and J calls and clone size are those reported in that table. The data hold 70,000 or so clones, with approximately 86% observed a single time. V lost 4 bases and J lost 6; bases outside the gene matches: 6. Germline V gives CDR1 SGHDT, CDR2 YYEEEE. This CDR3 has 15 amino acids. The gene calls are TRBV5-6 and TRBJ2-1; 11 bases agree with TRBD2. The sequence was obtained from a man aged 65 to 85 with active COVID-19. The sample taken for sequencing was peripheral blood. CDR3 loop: CASSPMGTSGNEQFF. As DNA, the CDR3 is TGTGCCAGCAGCCCGATGGGGACTAGCGGCAATGAGCAGTTCTTC.